Below, 29 T cell receptor beta chains from the same sample are listed, as sequenced in a study of blood T cell repertoires in COVID-19. TCRdb's copy holds only in-frame clones and misses some; the assay was immunoSEQ multiplex PCR. This table has about 160,000 clones, over 65% appearing once. Sequenced sample: peripheral blood. These TCRs come from a man between 60 and 75 years old with acute or convalescent COVID-19.

This chain uses TRBV14 with TRBJ2-3, with TRBD2 as a possible D gene (5 bases). This CDR3 is built from 15 residues. V gave up 5 bases and J gave up 6 bases, with 18 bases separating them. From germline, CDR1 is SGHDN and CDR2 FVKESK. The CDR3 DNA sequence: TGTGCCAGCAGCGCACATAGGCAGCCGGGGGATACGCAGTATTTT. Encoded protein: CASSAHRQPGDTQYF.

The chain employs TRBV19 and TRBJ1-5; unclear D gene. Germline V gives CDR1 LNHDA, CDR2 SQIVND (reference sequence). Trimming cost V 9 bases and J 1 base, with 22 bases left between them. This CDR3 comprises 17 residues. The CDR3 DNA reads TGTGCCAGCCACCTACGATTCACAGAGATAAGCAATCAGCCCCAGCATTTT. It codes for CASHLRFTEISNQPQHF.

This sequence joins TRBV5-1 and TRBJ2-3; D call uncertain. V was trimmed by 0 bases and J by 4 bases, leaving 9 bases between them. CDR3 length equals 14 residues. Germline loops: CDR1 SGHRS, CDR2 YFSETQ. The chain's CDR3 is CASSLAIQSDTQYF. CDR3 in DNA: TGCGCCAGCAGCTTGGCCATTCAGTCAGATACGCAGTATTTT.

The chain has TRBV29-1 and TRBJ1-4, with 10 bases lining up with TRBD1. Germline assignment: CDR1 SQVTM and CDR2 ANQGSEA. This CDR3 is 14 amino acids long. The J segment lost 3 bases and the V segment lost 4 bases, leaving 2 bases of the junction unmatched. CDR3 DNA: TGCAGCGTTGTAGGGACAGGGGCTAATGAAAAACTGTTTTTT. It translates to CSVVGTGANEKLFF.

The V and J genes are TRBV2 and TRBJ1-5; 7 bases match TRBD1. V shed 8 bases, J shed 5 bases, and the junction held 6 bases outside the gene matches. The CDR3 runs to 13 residues. Germline V gene sequence: CDR1 SNHLY, CDR2 FYNNEI. CDR3 loop: CASDETGDQPQHF. CDR3 nucleotides: TGTGCCAGCGACGAAACAGGGGATCAGCCCCAGCATTTT.

CDR3 nucleotide sequence: TGTGCCAGCAGTCCCGCGGAGGGCGATGGCTACACCTTC. This encodes CASSPAEGDGYTF. The gene calls are TRBV5-5 and TRBJ1-2; D is undetermined. The V end was cut by 5 bases, the J end by 6 bases, with 14 bases between. The CDR3 spans 13 residues. Germline loops: CDR1 SGHKS, CDR2 YYEKEE (reference sequence).

The rearrangement joins TRBV7-9 to TRBJ2-7; D is unclear. Germline V gene lookup returns CDR1 SEHNR and CDR2 FQNEAQ (reference sequence). Trimming left V 1 base short and J 5 bases short, with 9 bases between. The CDR3 consists of 13 residues. This CDR3 reads CASSLGLIDEQYF. CDR3 nucleotide sequence: TGTGCCAGCAGCTTAGGGCTTATCGACGAGCAGTACTTC.

V and J are TRBV7-2 and TRBJ1-6; maybe TRBD1 (6 bases). V was pared by 6 bases and J by 3 bases, with 15 bases between. The CDR3 totals 16 residues. Germline values: CDR1 SGHTA, CDR2 FQGNSA. The CDR3 nucleotides are TGTGCCAGCAGGGGGGGCAGGGAGGGCTATAATTCACCCCTCCACTTT. Translated, it gives CASRGGREGYNSPLHF.

This CDR3 is CASSHRDRANINYGYTF. In DNA, the CDR3 is TGTGCCAGCAGCCACCGGGACAGGGCTAATATAAACTATGGCTACACCTTC. V and J are TRBV2 and TRBJ1-2; 9 nucleotides line up with TRBD1. CDR1 is SNHLY and CDR2 is FYNNEI in the germline V gene. There are 17 residues in the CDR3. V shed 6 bases and J 2 bases; nucleotides not matched to a gene: 13. Filled out from reference TRBV2 and TRBJ1-2, the complete variable domain reads EPEVTQTPSHQVTQMGQEVILRCVPISNHLYFYWYRQILGQKVEFLVSFYNNEISEKSEIFDDQFSVERPDGSNFTLKIRSTKLEDSAMYFCASSHRDRANINYGYTFGSGTRLTVV.

The gene calls are TRBV9 and TRBJ1-1, with 9 bases lining up with TRBD1. The CDR3 runs 17 residues. Germline V CDR1 and CDR2: SGDLS, YYNGEE. With V trimmed by 7 bases and J by 0 bases, 13 bases remained unmatched. CDR3 loop: CASADPDRGSLNTEAFF. The CDR3 DNA is TGTGCCAGCGCCGACCCGGACAGGGGCTCCCTGAACACTGAAGCTTTCTTT.

CDR3 in DNA: TGCAGCGTTCCACAGGGGGCCGAGACCCAGTACTTC. Translation gives CSVPQGAETQYF. This chain uses TRBV29-1 with TRBJ2-5, with 9 bases that match TRBD1. The CDR3 is 12 residues long. Germline V gene data show CDR1 as SQVTM and CDR2 as ANQGSEA. V lost 5 bases, J lost 5 bases, and 3 bases stayed unmatched.

This clone was seen a few times. The chain couples TRBV29-1 to TRBJ2-3; 8 nucleotides match TRBD2. The germline CDR1 and CDR2 sequences are SQVTM and ANQGSEA. V lost 2 bases, J lost 2 bases, and 6 bases stayed unmatched. The CDR3 covers 15 residues. CDR3 sequence reads: CSVELAGTYTDTQYF. The CDR3 bases are TGCAGCGTTGAATTAGCGGGGACCTACACAGATACGCAGTATTTT.

The chain joins TRBV12-3 or TRBV12-4 to TRBJ2-1; possible D gene TRBD1, 6 bases. The CDR3 covers 13 residues. The V and J ends lost 1 base and 8 bases respectively, with 9 bases between them. The chain's CDR3 is CASSLVGAYEQFF. For the CDR3, the DNA is TGTGCCAGCAGTTTAGTGGGGGCCTATGAGCAGTTCTTC.

V and J are TRBV3-1 (or the pseudogene TRBV3-2) and TRBJ2-1; 11 bases match TRBD2. From germline, CDR1 is LGHDT and CDR2 YNNKEL (reference sequence). V dropped 3 bases and J dropped 6; count of bases not matched to a gene: 1. This CDR3 has 14 residues. The CDR3 DNA reads TGTGCCAGCAGCCACGGGACTAGCGGCAATGAGCAGTTCTTC. Translating it yields CASSHGTSGNEQFF.

Worth noting for this clone: Other DNA sequences in this sample translate to the same CDR3. This chain connects TRBV11-2 to TRBJ2-5, with D possibly matching TRBD2 (6 bases). The ends were cut back, 5 bases at V and 2 bases at J, with 9 bases in the middle. CDR3 length: 13 amino acids. The germline gives CDR1 SGHAT, CDR2 FQNNGV. Here the CDR3 reads CASSPGVQETQYF. The CDR3 nucleotides are TGTGCCAGCAGCCCGGGAGTACAAGAGACCCAGTACTTC.

This clone came up a few times. The chain recombines TRBV6-2 or TRBV6-3 with TRBJ2-3, with a tentative D call TRBD2 (5 bases). This CDR3 region has 15 residues. The V end was cut by 2 bases, the J end by 3 bases, with 12 bases between. Germline V gene lookup returns CDR1 MNHEY and CDR2 SVGEGT. The CDR3 loop reads CASSYRVSETDTQYF. As DNA, the CDR3 is TGTGCCAGCAGTTACAGGGTTAGCGAGACAGATACGCAGTATTTT.

For this clone: Its ends do not fully match the called genes, so a read error is possible. This chain joins TRBV9 and TRBJ1-1, with a weak D call TRBD1 (5 bases). The CDR3 runs to 14 residues. CDR1 and CDR2 (germline): SGDLS, YYNGEE. The CDR3 DNA reads as TGTGCCCGCAGCGCGGGGGGGGTTAGCACTGAAGCTTTCTTT. Its protein is CARSAGGVSTEAFF.

The rearrangement links TRBV4-1 to TRBJ2-2, with 11 bases matching TRBD1. From germline, CDR1 is MGHRA and CDR2 YSYEKL. The J segment lost 7 bases and the V segment lost 2 bases, leaving 6 bases of the junction unmatched. The CDR3 is 16 residues long. The CDR3, as DNA: TGCGCCAGCAGCCAACCCCGGACAGGGGGCAGCGGGGAGCTGTTTTTT. It is translated as CASSQPRTGGSGELFF.

The rearrangement joins TRBV5-1 to TRBJ2-1; D is possibly TRBD1 (8 bases). The germline V gene encodes CDR1 SGHRS and CDR2 YFSETQ. V dropped 5 bases and J dropped 8 bases, with 17 bases sitting between them. The CDR3 consists of 14 residues. CDR3 in amino acids: CASRIGQGGDEQFF. The CDR3 DNA reads TGCGCCAGCAGGATCGGACAGGGAGGGGATGAGCAGTTCTTC. Combining the CDR3 with reference TRBV5-1 and TRBJ2-1 gives the whole variable domain KAGVTQTPRYLIKTRGQQVTLSCSPISGHRSVSWYQQTPGQGLQFLFEYFSETQRNKGNFPGRFSGRQFSNSRSEMNVSTLELGDSALYLCASRIGQGGDEQFFGPGTRLTVL.

The V call is TRBV5-4, the J call TRBJ1-2; TRBD1 is a possible D gene (6 bases). The CDR3 is made up of 13 amino acids. CDR1 and CDR2 (germline): SGHNT, YYREEE (reference sequence). Trimming pared 0 bases from V and 4 bases from J, leaving 7 bases between. The CDR3 sequence is CASSLDRVYGYTF. In nucleotides, the CDR3 is TGTGCCAGCAGCTTGGACAGGGTCTATGGCTACACCTTC. The whole variable domain, filled in from reference TRBV5-4 and TRBJ1-2, reads ETGVTQSPTHLIKTRGQQVTLRCSSQSGHNTVSWYQQALGQGPQFIFQYYREEENGRGNFPPRFSGLQFPNYSSELNVNALELDDSALYLCASSLDRVYGYTFGSGTRLTVV.

The V call is TRBV10-3, the J call TRBJ1-4; 12 nucleotides match TRBD1. The CDR3 length is 18 residues. After removal of 3 bases from V and 4 bases from J, the junction contained 9 bases not matched to a gene. Germline V lookup: CDR1 ENHRY, CDR2 SYGVKD. The CDR3 protein is CAISDPPGQGAGNEKLFF. In nucleotides, the CDR3 is TGTGCCATCAGTGATCCGCCGGGACAGGGGGCTGGTAATGAAAAACTGTTTTTT.

The table lists this clone with a few counts. The chain recombines TRBV12-3 or TRBV12-4 with TRBJ1-2; no clear D. V was pared by 4 bases and J by 4 bases, with 7 bases between. This CDR3 is 12 amino acids long. The CDR3 reads CASSSGFYGYTF. In nucleotides, the CDR3 is TGTGCCAGCAGTTCGGGATTCTATGGCTACACCTTC.

The CDR3 DNA follows: TGTGCCAGCAGCCCCGGGACAGGGGATCAGCCCCAGCATTTT. It encodes CASSPGTGDQPQHF. This chain links TRBV7-8 with TRBJ1-5; 10 bases are a match to TRBD1. The ends lost 5 bases at V and 5 bases at J; junction bases unmatched: 3. CDR3 length: 14 amino acids. Germline V CDR1 and CDR2: SGHVS, FQNEAQ.

CDR3 nucleotides: TGTGCCAGTAGTATAACAGGCCTGAACACCATATATTTT. It yields the protein CASSITGLNTIYF. This rearrangement joins TRBV19 to TRBJ1-3, with a tentative D call TRBD1 (5 bases). The germline gives CDR1 LNHDA, CDR2 SQIVND (reference sequence). This CDR3 is 13 amino acids long. V lost 2 bases and J 7 bases, leaving 9 bases between the germline ends.

This clone appeared a few times. This chain connects TRBV5-4 to TRBJ2-3, with 7 positions matching TRBD2. Trimming took 4 bases from V and 0 from J; bases not matched to a gene: 2. This CDR3 region has 14 residues. The germline gives CDR1 SGHNT, CDR2 YYREEE (reference sequence). The chain's CDR3 is CASSHGGSTDTQYF. In DNA, the CDR3 is TGTGCCAGCAGCCACGGGGGGAGCACAGATACGCAGTATTTT.

The J gene is TRBJ2-2, the V gene TRBV2, with a weak D call TRBD2 (5 bases). The V and J ends lost 2 bases and 2 bases respectively, with 6 bases between them. Germline CDR1 and CDR2: SNHLY and FYNNEI. This CDR3 is built from 14 residues. CDR3 in DNA: TGTGCCAGCAGTGAACTAGCTAACACCGGGGAGCTGTTTTTT. Translation gives CASSELANTGELFF. Full variable domain (remainder filled in from reference TRBV2 and TRBJ2-2): EPEVTQTPSHQVTQMGQEVILRCVPISNHLYFYWYRQILGQKVEFLVSFYNNEISEKSEIFDDQFSVERPDGSNFTLKIRSTKLEDSAMYFCASSELANTGELFFGEGSRLTVL.

V and J are TRBV7-6 and TRBJ1-1; D gene ambiguous. Germline loops: CDR1 SGHVS, CDR2 FNYEAQ. This CDR3 is built from 16 residues. V dropped 3 bases and J dropped 0 bases, with 14 bases sitting between them. The CDR3 DNA follows: TGTGCCAGCAGCTTCGGGGTAGGCGACATGAACACTGAAGCTTTCTTT. This translates into CASSFGVGDMNTEAFF.

V and J are TRBV25-1 and TRBJ2-7; possible D gene TRBD2, 7 bases. Germline V gene data show CDR1 as MGHDK and CDR2 as SYGVNS. V gave up 2 bases and J gave up 6 bases, with 17 bases separating them. This CDR3 spans 15 amino acids. This CDR3 reads CASSESGVRTAEQYF. The DNA for the CDR3 is TGTGCCAGCAGTGAAAGCGGGGTAAGGACAGCCGAGCAGTACTTC.

The V gene is TRBV7-2, the J gene TRBJ2-7; 9 nucleotides line up with TRBD1. The CDR3 is 15 residues long. Germline-derived CDR1 and CDR2 are SGHTA and FQGNSA. Trimming removed 8 bases from V and 0 bases from J; junction bases left unmatched: 8. The CDR3 loop is CASSPNRGPSYEQYF. For the CDR3, the DNA is TGTGCCAGCTCGCCTAACAGGGGGCCCTCCTACGAGCAGTACTTC.